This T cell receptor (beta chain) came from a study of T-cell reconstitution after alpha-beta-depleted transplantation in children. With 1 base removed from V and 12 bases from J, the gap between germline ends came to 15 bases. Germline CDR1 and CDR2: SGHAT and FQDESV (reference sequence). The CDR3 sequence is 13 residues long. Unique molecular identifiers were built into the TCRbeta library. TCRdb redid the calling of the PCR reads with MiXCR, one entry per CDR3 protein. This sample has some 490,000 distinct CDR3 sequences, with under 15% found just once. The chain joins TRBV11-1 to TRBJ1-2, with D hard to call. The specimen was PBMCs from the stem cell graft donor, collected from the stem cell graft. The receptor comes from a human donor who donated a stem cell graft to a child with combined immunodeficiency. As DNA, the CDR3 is TGTGCCAGCAGCTTAGGTGTAGCGGATGTCGACACCTTC. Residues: CASSLGVADVDTF.